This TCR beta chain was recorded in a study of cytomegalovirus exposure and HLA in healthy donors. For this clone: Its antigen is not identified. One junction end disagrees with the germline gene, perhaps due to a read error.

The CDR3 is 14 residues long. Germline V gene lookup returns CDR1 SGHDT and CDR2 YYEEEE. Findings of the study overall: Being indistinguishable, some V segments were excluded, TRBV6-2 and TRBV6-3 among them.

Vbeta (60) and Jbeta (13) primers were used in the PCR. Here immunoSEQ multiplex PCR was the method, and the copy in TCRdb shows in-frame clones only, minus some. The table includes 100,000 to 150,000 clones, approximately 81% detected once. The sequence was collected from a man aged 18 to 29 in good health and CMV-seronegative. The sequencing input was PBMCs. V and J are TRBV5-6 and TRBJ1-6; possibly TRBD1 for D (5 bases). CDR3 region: CASSARGEGTAHYF. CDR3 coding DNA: TGTGCCAGCAGCGCACGGGGGGAGGGCACAGCTCACTACTTT.